This T cell receptor beta chain was sequenced for a study of blood T cell repertoires in COVID-19 (dated by TCRdb to 2020 to 2021). Describing the broader study: Samples covering the acute and convalescent phases of COVID-19 were provided by collaborators in the United States, Italy and Spain. The material from the prospective study consisted of cDNA or gDNA derived from T cells, B-cell-depleted T cells, or PBMCs. Deeply sampled blood TCRbeta repertoires from subjects exposed to, actively infected with, or recovered from COVID-19 were included in the dataset. The repertoires were released in a freely available public database meant as a resource for research on the immune response to SARS-CoV-2. The samples were drawn from two sources: the first 160 participants of the ongoing ImmuneRACE study, and 1,254 subjects contributed by 6 global collaborators. Sample metadata almost always included a de-identified subject ID, COVID-19 status, age in years and sex. HLA class I and class II types, where available, came from metadata supplied by the sample provider rather than from assay-based typing. Broader findings and caveats from the paper: The amount of clinical and demographic metadata varied by source and participant and was provided uncurated.

The immunoSEQ Assay, a bias-controlled multiplex PCR, was used to amplify TCRbeta CDR3 regions from genomic DNA. As for the authors' bioinformatics: The number of nucleated cells in each sample was estimated from the amplification of reference gene primers within the assay. Sequence reads were collapsed and filtered to measure the absolute abundance of every unique TCRbeta CDR3 rearrangement. Productive Simpson clonality was computed per sample as the square root of Simpson's diversity index over productive rearrangements. In its TCRdb copy, this immuneACCESS table keeps in-frame sequences only and misses some clones. Where compared with another copy, unresolved V genes explain less than half of these, and the others have no known cause. That table gives V, J and clone size, and the DNA gave D and trimming. Across this sample there are just over 250,000 clones, with more than 75% seen only once. The ten biggest clones cover around 9.1% of the sample.

A second Seattle source provided samples from volunteer blood donors who had recovered from COVID-19. Collaborating institutions collected whole blood in K2EDTA tubes following their own protocols. For TCRbeta analysis, collaborators shipped samples in one of three forms: frozen whole blood, isolated PBMCs, or DNA extracted from either of those sample types. Trimming costs V 2 bases and J 0 bases, and their ends lie 8 bases apart. CDR1 and CDR2 are drawn from the germline V gene: MNHEY, SVGAGI. From the cysteine through the phenylalanine, the CDR3 covers 14 amino acids. Kept here is only the CDR3 DNA, which spans 42 bases and is read in frame from base 1. Comment on this clone: Its target antigen remains unknown. No much larger clonotype is one base removed from it; base qualities were not supplied.

This receptor was obtained from a man in his forties or fifties who had recovered from COVID-19. This sequence uses TRBV6-5 and TRBJ2-7; perhaps TRBD2 is the D gene, with 6 bases matching. Material for sequencing was peripheral blood. The CDR3 reads as follows: CASSYGGVSYEQYF. The DNA is as follows: TGTGCCAGCAGTTACGGAGGGGTCTCCTACGAGCAGTACTTC.